This T cell receptor beta chain was captured in a study of blood T cell repertoires in COVID-19. The CDR3 is made up of 12 amino acids. Germline-derived CDR1 and CDR2 are LNHDA and SQIVND (reference sequence). Per the study methods: Nucleated cell counts were estimated from reference gene primer amplification. Sequenced by immunoSEQ multiplex PCR; TCRdb stores in-frame clones only, minus some. The DNA was the basis for D and trimming; V, J and clone size are from that table. This sample has roughly 200,000 clones, with 80% to 90% found just once. This chain links TRBV19 with TRBJ2-7, with 8 bases matching TRBD2. The receptor's source is a human donor with active or convalescent COVID-19. The donor label of this sample is uncertain. Source material: peripheral blood. CDR3: CATGGGIYEQYF. In DNA form, the CDR3 reads TGTGCAACGGGCGGGGGGATATACGAGCAGTACTTC. Variable domain in full (rest from reference TRBV19 and TRBJ2-7): DGGITQSPKYLFRKEGQNVTLSCEQNLNHDAMYWYRQDPGQGLRLIYYSQIVNDFQKGDIAEGYSVSREKKESFPLTVTSAQKNPTAFYLCATGGGIYEQYFGPGTRLTVT.